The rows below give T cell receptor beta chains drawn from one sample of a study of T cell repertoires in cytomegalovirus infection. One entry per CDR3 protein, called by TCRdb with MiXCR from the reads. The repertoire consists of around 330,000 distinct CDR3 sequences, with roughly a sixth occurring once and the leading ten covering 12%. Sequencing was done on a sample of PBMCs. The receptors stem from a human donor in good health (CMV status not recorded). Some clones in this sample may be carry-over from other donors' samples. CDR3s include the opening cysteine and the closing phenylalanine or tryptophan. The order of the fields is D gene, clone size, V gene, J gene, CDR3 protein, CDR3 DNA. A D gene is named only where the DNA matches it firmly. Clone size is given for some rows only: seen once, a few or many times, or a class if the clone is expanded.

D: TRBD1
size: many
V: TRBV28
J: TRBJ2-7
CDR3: CASSPGQDYEQYF
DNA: TGTGCCAGCAGTCCCGGACAGGACTACGAGCAGTACTTC

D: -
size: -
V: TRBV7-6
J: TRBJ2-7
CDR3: CASSLAADYEQYF
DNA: TGTGCCAGCAGCTTAGCGGCAGACTACGAGCAGTACTTC

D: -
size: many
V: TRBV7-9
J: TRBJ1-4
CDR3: CASSYLASSTNEKLFF
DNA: TGTGCCAGCAGCTATCTAGCTTCCTCAACTAATGAAAAACTGTTTTTT

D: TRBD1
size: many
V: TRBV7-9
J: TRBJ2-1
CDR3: CASSSDRASSYNEQFF
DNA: TGTGCCAGCAGCTCGGACAGGGCAAGCTCCTACAATGAGCAGTTCTTC

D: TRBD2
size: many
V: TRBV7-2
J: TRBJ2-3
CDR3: CASSLRAGGLTDTQYF
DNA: TGTGCCAGCAGCTTAAGGGCGGGGGGGTTGACAGATACGCAGTATTTT

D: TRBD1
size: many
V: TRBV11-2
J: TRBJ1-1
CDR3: CASSPRTGPPGWYTEAFF
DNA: TGTGCCAGCAGCCCTAGGACAGGACCCCCTGGGTGGTACACTGAAGCTTTCTTT

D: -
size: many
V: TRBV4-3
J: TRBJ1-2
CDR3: CASSQDANWQAAYGYTF
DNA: TGCGCCAGCAGCCAAGATGCGAATTGGCAGGCCGCCTATGGCTACACCTTC

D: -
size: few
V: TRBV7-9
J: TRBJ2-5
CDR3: CASSLVAGAGETQYF
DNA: TGTGCCAGCAGCTTAGTCGCGGGGGCGGGAGAGACCCAGTACTTC

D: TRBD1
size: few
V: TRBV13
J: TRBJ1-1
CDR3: CASSGQGEAFF
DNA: TGTGCCAGCAGCGGACAGGGTGAAGCTTTCTTT

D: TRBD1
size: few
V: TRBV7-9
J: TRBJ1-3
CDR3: CASSLRGLAGNTIYF
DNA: TGTGCCAGCAGCTTAAGGGGGCTGGCTGGAAACACCATATATTTT

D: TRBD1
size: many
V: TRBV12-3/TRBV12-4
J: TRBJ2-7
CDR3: CASSLGQGGSYEQYF
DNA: TGTGCCAGCAGTTTAGGACAGGGTGGATCCTACGAGCAGTACTTC